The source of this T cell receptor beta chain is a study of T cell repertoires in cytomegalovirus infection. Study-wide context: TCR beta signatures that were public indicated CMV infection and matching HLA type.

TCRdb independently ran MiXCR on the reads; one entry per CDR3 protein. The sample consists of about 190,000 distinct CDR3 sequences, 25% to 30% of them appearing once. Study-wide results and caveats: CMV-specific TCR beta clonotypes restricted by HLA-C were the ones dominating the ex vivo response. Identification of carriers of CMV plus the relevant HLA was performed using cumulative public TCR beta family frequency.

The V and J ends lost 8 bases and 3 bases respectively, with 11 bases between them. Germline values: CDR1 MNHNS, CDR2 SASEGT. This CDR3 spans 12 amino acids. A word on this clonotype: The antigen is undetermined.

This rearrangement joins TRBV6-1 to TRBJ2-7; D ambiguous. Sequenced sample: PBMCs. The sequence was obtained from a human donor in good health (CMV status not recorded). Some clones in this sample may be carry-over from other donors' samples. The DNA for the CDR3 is TGTGCCAGCTCTCCAACCTACTACGAGCAGTACTTC. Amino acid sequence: CASSPTYYEQYF.